The subject of this entry is one T cell receptor (beta chain). Its antigen is currently unknown. Autoimmune disease history or systemic immunosuppression was exclusionary. This entry belongs to a study of OX40 agonist ivuxolimab in advanced cancers. About the research overall: The patients got ivuxolimab, which is an agonistic anti-OX40 (CD134) antibody.

The protocol was immunoSEQ multiplex PCR, while the TCRdb copy is restricted to in-frame clones and leaves out a portion. The sample lists 35,000 to 45,000 clones, roughly four fifths occurring once. The CDR3 sequence is 19 residues long. V dropped 6 bases and J dropped 9; count of bases not matched to a gene: 23. Germline CDR1 reads LNHDA; CDR2 reads SQIVND (reference sequence). Whole-study findings and limits: Among T cells, CD8+ cells averaged more expanded clones than CD4+ cells. Specificity for antigen went undetermined in the expanded peripheral T cells.

This TCR was recovered from an adult with an advanced solid tumor such as melanoma, head and neck, liver or kidney cancer. This sequence joins TRBV19 and TRBJ2-1; 10 positions match TRBD2. The sequences come from CD4+ or CD8+ T cells sorted from blood, collected in a trial of the OX40 agonist ivuxolimab. The DNA of the CDR3 is TGTGCCAGTAGCGATGATGCCCCCCTAGCGGGAGTAGGGTACGTTGAGCAGTTCTTC. It codes for CASSDDAPLAGVGYVEQFF.